In its sample, the clone carrying this T cell receptor beta chain was seen a few times. This specimen comes from a study of beta chain features in type 1 diabetes. Isolated RNA was reverse transcribed in full, so expressed TCRB transcripts were sequenced. Clones were read by immunoSEQ multiplex PCR, and TCRdb kept only the in-frame ones, dropping some. Of under 300,000 clones in the sample, about 7.8% were seen once. The V gene's germline CDR1 is SGHTA and CDR2 FQGNSA. With 2 bases clipped from V and 3 bases from J, the junction kept 11 bases outside the gene matches. This CDR3 comprises 17 residues. The source is a woman younger than 35 in good health. The chain has TRBV7-2 and TRBJ1-1, with TRBD1 matching over 8 bases. Input material: central memory CD4+ T cells from blood. The CDR3 sequence: CASSLPNWDRNYTEAFF. The CDR3 nucleotides read TGTGCCAGCAGCTTACCCAATTGGGACAGGAACTACACTGAAGCTTTCTTT.